This TCR beta chain was profiled in a study of response to subunit inactivated influenza vaccine. One entry per CDR3 protein, called by TCRdb with MiXCR from the RT-PCR reads. The data hold a few hundred thousand distinct CDR3 sequences, with 10% to 12% observed a single time. V was trimmed by 5 bases and J by 5 bases, leaving 12 bases between them. The CDR3 has 13 residues. Another study also made use of these data, one on T cells expressing NK-cell markers. From that study: Synthesis of TCR beta cDNA relied on 5'RACE template switching carrying UMIs. Roughly 6 donors had dominant NKG2C+ clonotypes that comprised roughly 1.0-8% of their CD8+ T cells.

The material sequenced was PBMCs from blood, taken on the day of vaccination. V usage is TRBV12-3 or TRBV12-4 and J usage is TRBJ1-1; D uncertain. This clonotype was obtained from a man aged 50 or older who received an inactivated influenza vaccine. The CDR3 region has the DNA TGTGCCAGCAGTCGATCCGGGTTTACTGAAGCTTTCTTT. Translating it yields CASSRSGFTEAFF.